This record concerns one TCR beta chain sequence. Its cognate antigen is unknown. Unmatched junction bases numbered 6, after V lost 6 bases and J lost 6 bases. CDR3 length equals 14 residues. Germline V CDR1 and CDR2: MNHNS, SASEGT. The data are from a study of vaccination and CD4 T cells after COVID-19. Turning to the study itself: The authors gave control cultures a CEFX pool, an HIV-1 Nef pool, or no peptide.

Sequenced with the Oncomine TCR Beta short-read assay was DNA taken from cultured CD4+ T cells. TCRdb reanalysed the PCR reads using MiXCR and keeps one entry per CDR3 protein. This sample has about 15,000 distinct CDR3 sequences, with more than 45% found just once. Regarding time point: late sampling 161 to 241 days after vaccination in a few convalescent patients. Treatment noted: approximately nine-day PBMC culture with coronavirus spike peptide pools or control peptides (ViraFEST assay). Study-wide findings and caveats: When vaccine-specific clones from convalescent patients were examined, 304 of 307 were spike mono-reactive.

The J gene is TRBJ2-3, the V gene TRBV6-1; 10 bases agree with TRBD2. The clonotype comes from a human donor who had recovered from COVID-19. Sequencing was performed on CD4+ T cells from blood, cultured in vitro, taken about 7 months after SARS-CoV-2 vaccination. The CDR3 nucleotides read TGTGCCAGCAGATCTAGCGGGGGCGGGGATACGCAGTATTTT. It yields the protein CASRSSGGGDTQYF.